The present entry profiles one TCR beta chain with its context. The antigen this receptor binds is unknown. No much larger clone is present one base from it, and per-base qualities are unavailable. Peripheral blood CD8+ and CD4+ T cells from healthy donors, Susac syndrome patients and multiple sclerosis patients were profiled by high-throughput TCR beta sequencing. The healthy donors served as controls matched for age and sex. Bulk CD8+ and CD4+ T cells were purified by magnetic negative isolation, whereas CD8+ TEMRA cells were enriched by FACS. Blood was collected in EDTA tubes and processed within 24 hours, with PBMCs isolated through density gradient centrifugation. PBMCs intended for TCR sequencing were frozen in liquid nitrogen and were later thawed in a 37 degrees C water bath. Purity of sorted or isolated CD4+, CD8+ and CD8+ TEMRA cells was at least 90%. This entry is derived from a study of CD8 T cells in Susac syndrome (dated by TCRdb to about 2019). Notes on the research overall: The study used repertoire sequencing to test whether antigen drove CD8+ T cell activation and differentiation in Susac syndrome. What the authors observed across the whole study: The number of individuals in the TCR sequencing and HLA analysis was recognized as being relatively small.

RNA was extracted with the RNeasy kit and roughly 0.45 to 1 ug was reverse transcribed using random hexamers. The immunoSEQ multiplex PCR assay, which covers 54 Vbeta and 13 Jbeta segments, was used to amplify TCR beta CDR3 regions. Bias from PCR amplification was corrected by using a synthetic template baseline for primer optimization and for computational correction. Concerning the study's data processing: Only productive sequences were kept, with reads annotated to V, D and J genes according to IMGT and analyzed in immunoSEQ Analyzer. Clonality was calculated as one minus the Shannon entropy normalized by log2 of the number of productive unique sequences. Public and private clones were assessed among the 100 most prevalent clones of each patient and control. Clones were defined as Susac-specific if absent from the healthy and MS cohorts, from approximately 1,100 published viral clones and from other ImmuneACCESS disease sequences. TCRdb itself trimmed the public reads at Q25 with fastp, ran MiXCR and retained productive beta chains. Rows are unified per CDR3 protein, each entry keeping the most common DNA and genes. In this record, the V and J calls reflect TCRdb's handling and not the investigators' own analysis. Recorded for this sample are about 210,000 distinct CDR3 sequences; approximately 93% of them occurred a single time. Together, the top ten hold around 0.1% of the sample.

From the cysteine through the phenylalanine, the CDR3 covers 14 amino acids. The kept DNA is CDR3 alone, 42 bases in frame from the first base. At the junction V is shortened by 5 bases and J by 9 bases, with 17 bases in between. The germline V gene supplies CDR1 MDHEN and CDR2 SYDVKM. Rearrangement joined TRBV28 to TRBJ2-4, and perhaps TRBD2 as D gene, on 7 matching bases. This sequence originates from a human donor in good health. Sequencing was carried out using CD4+ T cells from PBMCs. The CDR3 region reads CASSALYRGGIQYF. The DNA sequence is as follows: TGTGCCAGCAGTGCGCTATATAGGGGGGGCATTCAGTACTTC.